Presented here are 4 T cell receptor beta chains from one specimen sequenced in a study of shared clonotypes between healthy human individuals. Libraries were prepared by immunoSEQ multiplex PCR; TCRdb keeps only in-frame clonotypes and omits some of them. In the table there are around 440,000 clones, about 74% of which are singletons. The sample was PBMCs. These TCRs come from a woman aged 40 to 55 in good health. Some clones in this sample may be carry-over from other donors' samples.

The V and J genes are TRBV18 and TRBJ1-1, with a possible D match to TRBD1 (6 bases). Germline V CDR1 and CDR2: KGHSH, LQKENI. With 3 bases removed from V and 0 bases from J, the gap between germline ends came to 11 bases. The CDR3 consists of 15 residues. DNA for the CDR3: TGTGCCAGCTCACCGGGGGCACAGGTGAACACTGAAGCTTTCTTT. Translating gives CASSPGAQVNTEAFF.

V usage is TRBV7-2 and J usage is TRBJ1-2; D is unresolved. The CDR3 contains 13 residues. Looked up from germline, CDR1 is SGHTA and CDR2 is FQGNSA. V was trimmed by 1 base and J by 8 bases, leaving 11 bases between them. The CDR3 sequence is CASSLGGILGYTF. CDR3 nucleotide sequence: TGTGCCAGCAGCTTAGGGGGAATCCTCGGCTACACCTTC.

At least ten counts were recorded for this clone. The chain links TRBV7-3 to TRBJ2-2; D remains unclear. V lost 2 bases and J 2 bases, leaving 6 bases between the germline ends. Germline CDR1 is SGHTA and CDR2 is FQGTGA. The CDR3 has 14 residues. The CDR3 DNA is TGTGCCAGCAGCTTATCCTCAAACACCGGGGAGCTGTTTTTT. It yields the protein CASSLSSNTGELFF.

The chain couples TRBV5-6 to TRBJ1-2; 7 bases fit TRBD1. The CDR3 is 14 amino acids. The germline V gene encodes CDR1 SGHDT and CDR2 YYEEEE. The V segment lost 2 bases and the J segment 4 bases; nucleotides outside the gene matches: 5. This chain's CDR3 is CASSFPQGGYGYTF. In DNA, the CDR3 is TGTGCCAGCAGCTTTCCCCAGGGGGGCTATGGCTACACCTTC. Full variable domain (rest looked up from reference TRBV5-6 and TRBJ1-2): DAGVTQSPTHLIKTRGQQVTLRCSPKSGHDTVSWYQQALGQGPQFIFQYYEEEERQRGNFPDRFSGHQFPNYSSELNVNALLLGDSALYLCASSFPQGGYGYTFGSGTRLTVV.